This passage covers 13 T cell receptor beta chains from one sample sequenced in a study of blood T cell repertoires in COVID-19. The repertoire was sequenced with immunoSEQ multiplex PCR; TCRdb's copy has only in-frame clones and lacks some. Counted here are 180,000 or so clones, around 86% occurring once; the ten biggest clones make up 0.99%. Sequencing used peripheral blood. The receptors stem from a man between 18 and 29 years old with acute or convalescent COVID-19.

This sequence joins TRBV7-2 and TRBJ2-3, with a tentative D call TRBD1 (5 bases). Trimming removed 2 bases at V and 8 bases at J, with 17 bases between. The CDR3 extends over 15 amino acids. The germline V gene encodes CDR1 SGHTA and CDR2 FQGNSA. CDR3 region: CASSLRNSGLSTQYF. CDR3 DNA sequence: TGTGCCAGCAGCTTACGGAATTCAGGGTTAAGTACGCAGTATTTT.

The rearrangement joins TRBV18 to TRBJ2-5; TRBD2 matches 11 bases. With V trimmed by 0 bases and J by 6 bases, 6 bases remained unmatched. The CDR3 runs 16 residues. Germline CDR1 reads KGHSH; CDR2 reads LQKENI. CDR3 in amino acids: CASSPPLAGGLKTQYF. The CDR3 nucleotides are TGTGCCAGCTCACCACCCCTAGCGGGGGGTTTGAAGACCCAGTACTTC.

The chain is built from TRBV7-2 and TRBJ1-1; 10 bases match TRBD1. The V segment lost 5 bases and the J segment 4 bases; nucleotides outside the gene matches: 4. The CDR3 runs to 14 residues. The germline V gene encodes CDR1 SGHTA and CDR2 FQGNSA. The CDR3 sequence is CASSRRDRGTEAFF. CDR3 in DNA: TGTGCCAGCAGCCGCCGGGACAGGGGCACTGAAGCTTTCTTT.

This clone was seen once. The chain has TRBV9 and TRBJ2-5, with 9 bases fitting TRBD1. V gave up 0 bases and J gave up 2 bases; unmatched junction bases: 5. CDR1 and CDR2 (germline): SGDLS, YYNGEE. This CDR3 is 16 amino acids long. The CDR3 nucleotides read TGTGCCAGCAGCGTAGTACAGGGGGCTAATCAAGAGACCCAGTACTTC. Translating it yields CASSVVQGANQETQYF.

This clone was seen once. The chain uses TRBV18 and TRBJ2-1; 16 nucleotides align to TRBD2. This CDR3 is built from 17 residues. CDR1 is KGHSH, CDR2 LQKENI, per germline. The ends lost 4 bases at V and 7 bases at J; junction bases unmatched: 7. The CDR3 bases are TGTGCCAGCTCACAGGGACTAGCGGGGGGGCATCGGAATGAGCAGTTCTTC. It specifies CASSQGLAGGHRNEQFF. The entire variable domain, with the rest obtained from reference TRBV18 and TRBJ2-1, is as follows: NAGVMQNPRHLVRRRGQEARLRCSPMKGHSHVYWYRQLPEEGLKFMVYLQKENIIDESGMPKERFSAEFPKEGPSILRIQQVVRGDSAAYFCASSQGLAGGHRNEQFFGPGTRLTVL.

This rearrangement joins TRBV28 to TRBJ2-7, with a weak D call TRBD2 (6 bases). V lost 7 bases, J lost 6 bases, and 10 bases lay in between. The length of the CDR3 is 11 residues. Looked up from germline, CDR1 is MDHEN and CDR2 is SYDVKM. In DNA form, the CDR3 reads TGTGCCAGCACCGGGGGAAGCGAGCAGTACGTC. Its protein is CASTGGSEQYV.

This clone was counted a few times. V gene TRBV7-2 combines with J gene TRBJ2-5; tentative D call: TRBD1 (5 bases). The CDR3 covers 13 residues. V was trimmed by 7 bases and J by 2 bases, leaving 11 bases between them. Looked up from germline, CDR1 is SGHTA and CDR2 is FQGNSA. DNA for the CDR3: TGTGCCAGCATCAAGCAGGGACAAGAGACCCAGTACTTC. Amino acids: CASIKQGQETQYF.

In DNA, the CDR3 is TGTGCCAGCAGTGAAAGACAGGCCCTCGAGCAGTACGTC. This codes for CASSERQALEQYV. The chain couples TRBV6-1 to TRBJ2-7; a weak D match, TRBD1 (6 bases). Between the trimmed V and J ends, which lost 2 bases and 6 bases, there was a span of 11 bases. Germline V CDR1 and CDR2: MNHNS, SASEGT. The CDR3 contains 13 residues.

The DNA of the CDR3 is TGTGCCAGCAGACGTACGGGGGGGAAAGGGCTTTCTGGCTACACCTTC. Translation gives CASRRTGGKGLSGYTF. The chain has TRBV3-1 (or the pseudogene TRBV3-2) and TRBJ1-2; tentatively, D is TRBD1 (5 bases). V lost 6 bases and J lost 7, with 24 bases in between. This CDR3 region has 16 residues. From germline, CDR1 is LGHDT and CDR2 YNNKEL (reference sequence).

This clone appeared once. The gene calls are TRBV28 and TRBJ2-7; 10 bases are shared with TRBD1. The V gene's germline CDR1 is MDHEN and CDR2 SYDVKM. After removal of 6 bases from V and 5 bases from J, the junction contained 4 bases not matched to a gene. The CDR3 is made up of 13 amino acids. CDR3 sequence: CASSPGTGDEQYF. The CDR3, as DNA: TGTGCCAGCAGCCCCGGGACAGGGGACGAGCAGTACTTC.

The chain uses TRBV12-5 and TRBJ2-2; 13 bases align to TRBD2. The CDR3 length is 21 residues. Per the germline V gene, CDR1 is LGHNT and CDR2 is FRNRAP. Trimming took 2 bases from V and 2 from J; bases not matched to a gene: 14. CDR3 sequence: CASGLLNIGLGLAGNTGELFF. The DNA for the CDR3 is TGTGCTAGTGGTTTGTTGAACATTGGACTGGGACTAGCGGGAAACACCGGGGAGCTGTTTTTT.

The chain recombines TRBV7-2 with TRBJ1-5, with a tentative D call TRBD1 (6 bases). The germline V gene encodes CDR1 SGHTA and CDR2 FQGNSA. The V end lost 1 base, the J end lost 2 bases, and 12 bases lay between the germline ends. CDR3 length: 16 amino acids. The CDR3 loop is CASSLVGGSGNQPQHF. DNA of the CDR3: TGTGCCAGCAGCTTAGTAGGGGGTTCCGGCAATCAGCCCCAGCATTTT.

V is TRBV19 and J is TRBJ2-3; 9 positions match TRBD1. Germline V gives CDR1 LNHDA, CDR2 SQIVND (reference sequence). This CDR3 region has 17 residues. Unmatched junction bases numbered 9, after V lost 5 bases and J lost 0 bases. The CDR3 here is CASSYIRTGASTDTQYF. In DNA, the CDR3 is TGTGCCAGTAGTTATATTCGGACAGGGGCTAGCACAGATACGCAGTATTTT.